This T cell receptor (beta chain) comes out of a study of blood T cell repertoires in COVID-19. Turning to the study itself: The study drew acute and convalescent COVID-19 samples from the United States, Italy and Spain. T cells, B-cell-depleted T cells, or PBMCs provided the cDNA or gDNA that served as material.

Enrolment of Seattle patients took place during active infection, and they were followed longitudinally. Original handling: Estimated nucleated cell counts came from reference gene primer amplification. This table comes from immunoSEQ multiplex PCR, and its TCRdb copy is limited to in-frame clones, with some not included. Clone size and V and J calls were adopted from that table, with D and trimming inferred from the DNA. This sample has 200,000 to 300,000 clones; around 86% occur once, and the top ten carry roughly 4.9%. The sample consisted of peripheral blood. The clonotype originates from a woman aged 60-75 years with COVID-19, enrolled during active disease.

The CDR3 DNA follows: TGTGCCAGCACCCCTCGCCCCAGAACTGAAGCTTTCTTT. It yields the protein CASTPRPRTEAFF. The rearrangement uses TRBV6-1 and TRBJ1-1, with D uncertain. This CDR3 is 13 amino acids long. Trimming removed 7 bases from V and 5 bases from J, with 14 bases in between. The germline CDR1 and CDR2 sequences are MNHNS and SASEGT.